This is a list of T cell receptor beta chains from one sample in a study of blood T cell repertoires in COVID-19. Sequencing was performed with immunoSEQ multiplex PCR; in TCRdb, only in-frame clones are kept and a portion is missing. The sample lists over 200,000 clones; more than 80% were seen once. Sequencing was carried out using PBMCs or T cells enriched from blood (not recorded which). The receptors were sampled from a man aged 55 to 69 who had recovered from COVID-19. The CDR3 runs from the conserved cysteine through the conserved F or W. Fields, in order: CDR3 protein, clone size, V gene, D gene. The D gene is left open where the match is weak. The listing skips clone size in some rows; elsewhere it reads once, few, many or a size class.

CDR3 protein: CASTDPLAGNTGELFF
clone size: NA
V gene: TRBV6-7
D gene: TRBD2

CDR3 protein: CASRESWSSYNSPLHF
clone size: once
V gene: TRBV27
D gene: NA

CDR3 protein: CASSLVQGSNSPLHF
clone size: NA
V gene: TRBV7-6
D gene: TRBD1

CDR3 protein: CASSLGGGLAGLYQETQYF
clone size: once
V gene: TRBV5-8
D gene: TRBD2

CDR3 protein: CSVQGVGGNTIYF
clone size: NA
V gene: TRBV29-1
D gene: TRBD1

CDR3 protein: CASSLRLQGGTEAFF
clone size: NA
V gene: TRBV7-2
D gene: NA

CDR3 protein: CAIRQGQTEAFF
clone size: NA
V gene: TRBV10-3
D gene: NA

CDR3 protein: CASSLAWAKNEQFF
clone size: NA
V gene: TRBV7-9
D gene: NA

CDR3 protein: CASSQDFEFSGANVLTF
clone size: NA
V gene: TRBV4-1
D gene: NA

CDR3 protein: CASSPLLVSSYNEQFF
clone size: NA
V gene: TRBV6-2/TRBV6-3
D gene: NA

CDR3 protein: CASTLDRASYNEQFF
clone size: NA
V gene: TRBV5-1
D gene: TRBD1

CDR3 protein: CASSLRLNYGYTF
clone size: NA
V gene: TRBV11-2
D gene: NA

CDR3 protein: CASSLDRGDYGYTF
clone size: NA
V gene: TRBV11-1
D gene: TRBD1

CDR3 protein: CASSQDRGRIYGYTF
clone size: once
V gene: TRBV4-2
D gene: NA

CDR3 protein: CASSVAGRVRVDGYTF
clone size: NA
V gene: TRBV9
D gene: NA

CDR3 protein: CASSALLGRGGGNEQFF
clone size: NA
V gene: TRBV2
D gene: TRBD2

CDR3 protein: CATSDPGVRGNTIYF
clone size: NA
V gene: TRBV24-1
D gene: NA

CDR3 protein: CASSFLGQAFF
clone size: once
V gene: TRBV5-4
D gene: NA

CDR3 protein: CASSGGGNQPQHF
clone size: NA
V gene: TRBV4-2
D gene: NA

CDR3 protein: CASSSGRTTEAFF
clone size: NA
V gene: TRBV11-3
D gene: NA

CDR3 protein: CASSLDPGTDNEQFF
clone size: NA
V gene: TRBV11-3
D gene: TRBD1

CDR3 protein: CASKESGGVQETQYF
clone size: once
V gene: TRBV5-1
D gene: TRBD2

CDR3 protein: CASSSPGQPNTGELFF
clone size: NA
V gene: TRBV5-4
D gene: NA

CDR3 protein: CASSTSGGDSSYNEQFF
clone size: NA
V gene: TRBV5-1
D gene: TRBD2

CDR3 protein: CASSYLKTGENEKLFF
clone size: NA
V gene: TRBV6-2/TRBV6-3
D gene: TRBD1

CDR3 protein: CASSLSGTVGNTIYF
clone size: NA
V gene: TRBV27
D gene: TRBD1

CDR3 protein: CASSSESSYNSPLHF
clone size: few
V gene: TRBV11-3
D gene: NA

CDR3 protein: CASSFIGGGNQETQYF
clone size: NA
V gene: TRBV27
D gene: TRBD2

CDR3 protein: CSASGQGNYGYTF
clone size: once
V gene: TRBV20-1
D gene: NA

CDR3 protein: CASSQDAVPRDTQYF
clone size: NA
V gene: TRBV4-1
D gene: NA

CDR3 protein: CASSLANEQYF
clone size: NA
V gene: TRBV5-4
D gene: NA

CDR3 protein: CASSLAGVVNTIYF
clone size: NA
V gene: TRBV7-6
D gene: NA

CDR3 protein: CASSFTGGRADTQYF
clone size: few
V gene: TRBV6-5
D gene: NA

CDR3 protein: CASRTQGRSPGELFF
clone size: NA
V gene: TRBV19
D gene: NA

CDR3 protein: CASSLAYGGVDTQYF
clone size: NA
V gene: TRBV5-1
D gene: TRBD2

CDR3 protein: CASNGQVQDEQYF
clone size: NA
V gene: TRBV5-1
D gene: TRBD1

CDR3 protein: CASSPEVGQGIYEQYF
clone size: NA
V gene: TRBV18
D gene: TRBD1

CDR3 protein: CASSPWGQGPDTQYF
clone size: few
V gene: TRBV7-8
D gene: TRBD1

CDR3 protein: CASSLGGSTEAFF
clone size: once
V gene: TRBV6-5
D gene: NA